Below, one TCR beta chain is given with its context. Its target is unknown. This entry belongs to a study of CD8 T cells in ankylosing spondylitis. The study's findings and limits: What appeared characteristic of ankylosing spondylitis blood was a TCR beta motif of eight highly homologous variants. Previous work reported some of these motif variants in the synovial fluid and blood of reactive arthritis. The study looked at matched synovial fluid samples from ankylosing spondylitis patients. Disease-linked clones were reported to be significantly enriched there.

TCRdb re-derived calls from the 5' RACE reads in MiXCR, one entry per CDR3 protein. The sample shows 350,000 to 400,000 distinct CDR3 sequences, 20% of them seen only once. Trimming at V came to 1 base and at J to 2 bases, leaving 4 bases not matched to a gene. The germline gives CDR1 LGHDT, CDR2 YNNKEL (reference sequence). The CDR3 is 15 amino acids. The sequenced sample consisted of blood, either unsorted or a sorted T cell fraction (not recorded which). This chain joins TRBV3-1 and TRBJ2-7; 8 bases align to TRBD1. The TCR originated in a male donor with ankylosing spondylitis or in good health (not recorded which). CDR3 DNA sequence: TGTGCCAGCAGCCAAGCCGGCAGGGGGCCCTACGAGCAGTACTTC. Translated, it gives CASSQAGRGPYEQYF.